This TCR beta chain was documented in a study of tumor and adjacent non-tumor tissue in lung cancer. Study information: Samples averaged around 4 million productive TCRbeta reads each. General study results and limits: Higher tumor TCR diversity was associated with shorter survival. Tumor tissue had significantly higher TCR diversity than normal lung.

The library came from three nested PCR rounds adapted from ARM-PCR protocols. TCRdb reanalysed the multiplex PCR reads using MiXCR and keeps one entry per CDR3 protein. This table has over 100,000 distinct CDR3 sequences, around 80% appearing once. The CDR3 covers 15 residues. Germline V lookup: CDR1 MNHEY, CDR2 SVGAGI. Details on this clonotype: What it binds is unknown. In this CDR3 the conserved last residue, phenylalanine or tryptophan, is missing, so a read error is likely.

No cell sorting was done before RNA was extracted from the tissue. Chemotherapy-naive patients with new lung cancer underwent thoracic surgery in China, August–November 2014. This TCR was recovered from a woman in her fifties or sixties with non-small cell lung cancer. This chain links TRBV6-5 with TRBJ2-7; D might be TRBD1 or TRBD2, each matching 6 bases. The sequencing input was lung tumor tissue. DNA for the CDR3: TGTGCCAGCAGTTACTCGGGGGGCCCCGGCTACGAACAGTACTTG. This codes for CASSYSGGPGYEQYL.